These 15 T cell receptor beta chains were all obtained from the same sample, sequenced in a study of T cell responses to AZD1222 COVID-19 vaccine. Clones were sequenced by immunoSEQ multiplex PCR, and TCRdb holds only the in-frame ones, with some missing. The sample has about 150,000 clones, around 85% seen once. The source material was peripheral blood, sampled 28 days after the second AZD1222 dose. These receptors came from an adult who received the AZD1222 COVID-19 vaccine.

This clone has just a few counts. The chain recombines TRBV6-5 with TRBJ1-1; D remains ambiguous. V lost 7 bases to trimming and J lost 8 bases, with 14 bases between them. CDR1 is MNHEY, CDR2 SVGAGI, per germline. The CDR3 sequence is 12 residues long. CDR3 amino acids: CASTGSFREAFF. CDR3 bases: TGTGCCAGCACTGGGTCCTTCCGGGAAGCTTTCTTT.

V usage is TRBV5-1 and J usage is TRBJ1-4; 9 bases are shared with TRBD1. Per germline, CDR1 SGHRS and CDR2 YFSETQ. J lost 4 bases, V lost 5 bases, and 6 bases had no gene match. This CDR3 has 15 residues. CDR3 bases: TGCGCCAGCAGAGACACAGGGGGCGATAATGAAAAACTGTTTTTT. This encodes CASRDTGGDNEKLFF.

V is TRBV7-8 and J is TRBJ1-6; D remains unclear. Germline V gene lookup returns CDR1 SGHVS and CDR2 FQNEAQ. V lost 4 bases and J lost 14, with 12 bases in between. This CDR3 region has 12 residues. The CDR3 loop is CASSSWTETLHF. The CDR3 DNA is TGTGCCAGCAGCTCATGGACCGAGACCCTCCACTTT.

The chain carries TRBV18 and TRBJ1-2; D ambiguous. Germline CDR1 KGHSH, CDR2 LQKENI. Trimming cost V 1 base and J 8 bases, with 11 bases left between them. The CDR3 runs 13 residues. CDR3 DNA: TGTGCCAGCTCACCACAATTCGGGTACGGCTACACCTTC. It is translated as CASSPQFGYGYTF.

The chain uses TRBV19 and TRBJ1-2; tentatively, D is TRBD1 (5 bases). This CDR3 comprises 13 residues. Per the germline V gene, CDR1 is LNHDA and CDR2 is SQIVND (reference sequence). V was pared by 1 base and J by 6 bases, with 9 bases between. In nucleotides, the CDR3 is TGTGCCAGTAGTATAGTCGCAGGGCATGGCTACACCTTC. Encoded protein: CASSIVAGHGYTF. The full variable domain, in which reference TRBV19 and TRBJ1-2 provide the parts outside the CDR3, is DGGITQSPKYLFRKEGQNVTLSCEQNLNHDAMYWYRQDPGQGLRLIYYSQIVNDFQKGDIAEGYSVSREKKESFPLTVTSAQKNPTAFYLCASSIVAGHGYTFGSGTRLTVV.

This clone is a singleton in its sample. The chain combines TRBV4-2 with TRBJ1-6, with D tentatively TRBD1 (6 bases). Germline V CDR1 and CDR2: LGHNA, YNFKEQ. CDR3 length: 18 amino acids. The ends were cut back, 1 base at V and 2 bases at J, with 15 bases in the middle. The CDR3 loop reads CASSQAWGRGAYNSPLHF. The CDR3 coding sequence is TGTGCCAGCAGCCAAGCTTGGGGCAGGGGCGCCTATAATTCACCCCTCCACTTT.

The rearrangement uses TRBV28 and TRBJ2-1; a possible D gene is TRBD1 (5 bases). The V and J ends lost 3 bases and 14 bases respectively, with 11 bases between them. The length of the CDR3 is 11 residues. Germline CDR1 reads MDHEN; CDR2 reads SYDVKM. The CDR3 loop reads CASSFWGTKFF. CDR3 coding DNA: TGTGCCAGCAGTTTTTGGGGCACTAAGTTCTTC.

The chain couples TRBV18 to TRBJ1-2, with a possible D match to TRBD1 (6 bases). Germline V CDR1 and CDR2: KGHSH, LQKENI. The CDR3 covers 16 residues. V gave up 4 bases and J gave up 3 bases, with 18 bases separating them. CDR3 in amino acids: CASSQGLIPGDYGYTF. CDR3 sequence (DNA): TGTGCCAGCTCACAGGGACTTATCCCAGGGGACTATGGCTACACCTTC.

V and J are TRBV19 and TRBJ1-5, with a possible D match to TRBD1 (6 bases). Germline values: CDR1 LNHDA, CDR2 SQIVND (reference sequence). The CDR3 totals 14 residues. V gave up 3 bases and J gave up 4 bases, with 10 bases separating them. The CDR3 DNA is TGTGCCAGTAGTATGGGGGGCTGGAATCAGCCCCAGCATTTT. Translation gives CASSMGGWNQPQHF.

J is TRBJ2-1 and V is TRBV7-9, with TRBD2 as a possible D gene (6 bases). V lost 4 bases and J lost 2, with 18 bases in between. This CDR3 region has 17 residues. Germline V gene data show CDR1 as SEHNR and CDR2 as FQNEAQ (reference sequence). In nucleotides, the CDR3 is TGTGCCAGCAGCTCATTGAGCGGTGGGGGGACCTACAATGAGCAGTTCTTC. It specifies CASSSLSGGGTYNEQFF.

The CDR3 bases are TGCGCCAGCAGCCCAAATCCGACAGGGCCCTTGGGGGGCACTGAAGCTTTCTTT. It specifies CASSPNPTGPLGGTEAFF. V usage is TRBV5-1 and J usage is TRBJ1-1, with 7 bases fitting TRBD1. Germline V gene sequence: CDR1 SGHRS, CDR2 YFSETQ. J was trimmed by 4 bases and V by 4 bases; bases with no gene match: 19. The CDR3 runs 18 residues.

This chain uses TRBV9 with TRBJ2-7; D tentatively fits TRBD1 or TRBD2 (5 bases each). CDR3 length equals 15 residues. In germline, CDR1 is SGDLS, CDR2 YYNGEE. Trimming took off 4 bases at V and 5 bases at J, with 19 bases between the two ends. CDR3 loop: CASSPNPGLGDEQYF. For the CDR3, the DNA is TGTGCCAGCAGCCCCAACCCTGGCTTGGGGGACGAGCAGTACTTC.

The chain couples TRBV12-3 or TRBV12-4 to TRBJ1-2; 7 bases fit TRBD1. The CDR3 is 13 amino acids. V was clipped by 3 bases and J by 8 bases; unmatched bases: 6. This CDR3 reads CASSLSRGNGYTF. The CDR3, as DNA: TGTGCCAGCAGTTTGTCCAGGGGGAACGGCTACACCTTC.

The chain's CDR3 is CASREGMNTEAFF. CDR3 DNA sequence: TGCGCCAGCAGGGAAGGGATGAACACTGAAGCTTTCTTT. V gene TRBV5-1 combines with J gene TRBJ1-1; D is undetermined. With 5 bases removed from V and 0 bases from J, the gap between germline ends came to 8 bases. Germline CDR1 is SGHRS and CDR2 is YFSETQ. The CDR3 is 13 amino acids.

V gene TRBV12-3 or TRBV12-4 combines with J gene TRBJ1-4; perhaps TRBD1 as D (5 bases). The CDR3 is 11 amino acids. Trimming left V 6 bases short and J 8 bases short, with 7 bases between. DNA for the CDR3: TGTGCCAGCAGGGAGGGGGAAAAACTGTTTTTT. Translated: CASREGEKLFF.